Listed below are T cell receptor beta chains from one sample, sequenced in a study of cytomegalovirus exposure and HLA in healthy donors. Assay used: immunoSEQ multiplex PCR; TCRdb lists only in-frame clones, some missing. Of fewer than 150,000 clones in the sample, 70% to 85% were seen once. Sequencing was done on a sample of PBMCs. Receptors originate from a man aged 35 to 55 in good health and CMV-seropositive. Both conserved end residues are part of each CDR3. Fields, in order: J gene, D gene, clone size, V gene, CDR3 protein, CDR3 DNA. D genes are given only for firm matches. Expanded clones are given a class, and other clones once, few, many or no size at all.

J: TRBJ2-3
D: -
size: once
V: TRBV5-1
CDR3: CASSSGQQADTQYF
DNA: TGCGCCAGCAGCTCCGGACAGCAAGCAGATACGCAGTATTTT

J: TRBJ2-7
D: -
size: few
V: TRBV28
CDR3: CASGLAGYSYEQYF
DNA: TGTGCCAGCGGTTTGGCGGGGTATTCCTACGAGCAGTACTTC

J: TRBJ2-3
D: TRBD2
size: -
V: TRBV4-2
CDR3: CASSQGGRSTDTQYF
DNA: TGTGCCAGCAGCCAAGGCGGGAGGTCGACAGATACGCAGTATTTT

J: TRBJ2-7
D: TRBD2
size: once
V: TRBV10-3
CDR3: CAIAEGLAGYYEQYF
DNA: TGTGCCATCGCCGAGGGACTAGCGGGATACTACGAGCAGTACTTC

J: TRBJ1-1
D: -
size: -
V: TRBV7-9
CDR3: CASSSRFEAFF
DNA: TGTGCCAGCAGCTCCCGTTTTGAAGCTTTCTTT

J: TRBJ1-4
D: -
size: -
V: TRBV7-9
CDR3: CASSLGQGQDEKLFF
DNA: TGTGCCAGCAGCTTAGGGCAGGGGCAAGACGAAAAACTGTTTTTT

J: TRBJ1-5
D: -
size: -
V: TRBV6-1
CDR3: CASSTGGQPQHF
DNA: TGTGCCAGCAGTACCGGGGGGCAGCCCCAGCATTTT

J: TRBJ2-4
D: TRBD2
size: -
V: TRBV19
CDR3: CASSTFNSGGDIQYF
DNA: TGTGCCAGTAGTACCTTCAATAGCGGGGGAGACATTCAGTACTTC

J: TRBJ1-4
D: -
size: -
V: TRBV6-5
CDR3: CASSYSRVANEKLFF
DNA: TGTGCCAGCAGTTACTCGAGGGTTGCTAATGAAAAACTGTTTTTT

J: TRBJ1-1
D: -
size: -
V: TRBV21-1
CDR3: CASSKDRETTEAFF
DNA: TGTGCCAGCAGCAAAGACAGGGAGACGACTGAAGCTTTCTTT

J: TRBJ2-5
D: TRBD2
size: -
V: TRBV6-1
CDR3: CASSEATSGVGETQYF
DNA: TGTGCCAGCAGTGAAGCGACTAGCGGGGTCGGAGAGACCCAGTACTTC

J: TRBJ2-7
D: TRBD1
size: -
V: TRBV7-2
CDR3: CASSTHRGFYEQYF
DNA: TGTGCCAGCAGCACACACAGGGGATTCTACGAGCAGTACTTC

J: TRBJ2-1
D: TRBD2
size: -
V: TRBV4-1
CDR3: CASSQRGLAEGQFF
DNA: TGCGCCAGCAGCCAACGGGGACTAGCGGAGGGGCAGTTCTTC

J: TRBJ1-2
D: -
size: -
V: TRBV30
CDR3: CAWSVLVFNYGYTF
DNA: TGTGCCTGGAGTGTTTTAGTGTTTAACTATGGCTACACCTTC

J: TRBJ2-1
D: TRBD2
size: -
V: TRBV9
CDR3: CASSVVPSGPYNEQFF
DNA: TGTGCCAGCAGCGTAGTGCCTAGCGGGCCCTACAATGAGCAGTTCTTC

J: TRBJ2-5
D: TRBD2
size: -
V: TRBV10-2
CDR3: CASRDIAGLETQYF
DNA: TGCGCCAGCAGGGACATAGCGGGGCTGGAGACCCAGTACTTC

J: TRBJ1-6
D: -
size: -
V: TRBV7-2
CDR3: CASSLAGQGSNSPLHF
DNA: TGTGCCAGCAGCTTAGCTGGGCAGGGGTCAAATTCACCCCTCCACTTT

J: TRBJ2-5
D: TRBD2
size: once
V: TRBV6-5
CDR3: CASSRTSQETQYF
DNA: TGTGCCAGCTCGAGGACTAGCCAAGAGACCCAGTACTTC